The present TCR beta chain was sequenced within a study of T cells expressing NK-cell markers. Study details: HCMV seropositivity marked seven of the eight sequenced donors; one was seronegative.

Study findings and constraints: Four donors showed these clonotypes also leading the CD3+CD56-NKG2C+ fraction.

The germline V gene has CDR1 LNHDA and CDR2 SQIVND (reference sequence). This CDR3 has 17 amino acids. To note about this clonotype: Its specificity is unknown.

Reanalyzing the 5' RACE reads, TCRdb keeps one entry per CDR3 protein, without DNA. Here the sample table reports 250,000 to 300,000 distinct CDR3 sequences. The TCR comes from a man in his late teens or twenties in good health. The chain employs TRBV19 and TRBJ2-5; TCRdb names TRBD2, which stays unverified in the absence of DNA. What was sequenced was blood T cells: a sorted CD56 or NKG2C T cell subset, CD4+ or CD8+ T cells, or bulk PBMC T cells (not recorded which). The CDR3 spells CASKGGRGHERGETQYF. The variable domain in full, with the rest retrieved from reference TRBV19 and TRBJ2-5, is DGGITQSPKYLFRKEGQNVTLSCEQNLNHDAMYWYRQDPGQGLRLIYYSQIVNDFQKGDIAEGYSVSREKKESFPLTVTSAQKNPTAFYLCASKGGRGHERGETQYFGPGTRLLVL.